A single sample is the source of the 4 T cell receptor beta chains below, sequenced in a study of glioma-infiltrating T cells after dendritic cell vaccination listed by TCRdb under 2016. Sample time point, as interpreted from the label and publication: after dendritic cell vaccination, including at tumor progression/relapse. Libraries were constructed by the immunoSEQ multiplex PCR assay. TCRdb obtained this table from immuneACCESS and retained in-frame rearrangements with V and J assigned. These tables miss some clones; where compared with another copy, unresolved V genes account for less than half of the shortfall, and the remainder is unexplained. The sample records more than 85,000 clones, around 90% of which are singletons. The top ten hold roughly 2.8% of the sample. This material consisted of blood, taken after dendritic cell vaccination. Receptor source: a human donor with glioblastoma.

V gene TRBV5-1 combines with J gene TRBJ2-7; possible D gene TRBD1, 6 bases. Looked up from germline, CDR1 is SGHRS and CDR2 is YFSETQ. Trimming took off 0 bases at V and 3 bases at J, with 10 bases between the two ends. The CDR3 is made up of 14 amino acids. The CDR3 DNA reads TGCGCCAGCAGCTTGGTTGGACAGAACTACGAGCAGTACTTC. Residues: CASSLVGQNYEQYF.

The chain links TRBV11-3 to TRBJ2-6; D possibly corresponds to TRBD1 (6 bases). With 4 bases removed from V and 4 bases from J, the gap between germline ends came to 20 bases. There are 18 residues in the CDR3. From germline, CDR1 is SGHNT and CDR2 YENEEA. CDR3 residues: CASSSRGGTVAGANVLTF. The CDR3 DNA sequence: TGTGCCAGCAGCTCCAGGGGCGGAACTGTGGCAGGGGCCAACGTCCTGACTTTC.

The gene calls are TRBV7-3 and TRBJ2-3, with 7 bases identical to TRBD1. The CDR3 covers 14 residues. J gave up 2 bases and V 4 bases, and 3 bases lay outside the gene matches. CDR1 is SGHTA and CDR2 is FQGTGA in the germline V gene. CDR3 nucleotide sequence: TGTGCCAGCAGCTCGGGACAGTTCACAGATACGCAGTATTTT. Amino acids: CASSSGQFTDTQYF.

CDR3 DNA: TGTGCCAGCAGCTTGTGGCCTAGTTCAACCGGGGAGCTGTTTTTT. Its translation is CASSLWPSSTGELFF. V is TRBV5-6 and J is TRBJ2-2; D gene ambiguous. Germline values: CDR1 SGHDT, CDR2 YYEEEE. The CDR3 contains 15 residues. The V end was cut by 1 base, the J end by 5 bases, with 12 bases between. Full variable domain (missing parts from reference TRBV5-6 and TRBJ2-2): DAGVTQSPTHLIKTRGQQVTLRCSPKSGHDTVSWYQQALGQGPQFIFQYYEEEERQRGNFPDRFSGHQFPNYSSELNVNALLLGDSALYLCASSLWPSSTGELFFGEGSRLTVL.